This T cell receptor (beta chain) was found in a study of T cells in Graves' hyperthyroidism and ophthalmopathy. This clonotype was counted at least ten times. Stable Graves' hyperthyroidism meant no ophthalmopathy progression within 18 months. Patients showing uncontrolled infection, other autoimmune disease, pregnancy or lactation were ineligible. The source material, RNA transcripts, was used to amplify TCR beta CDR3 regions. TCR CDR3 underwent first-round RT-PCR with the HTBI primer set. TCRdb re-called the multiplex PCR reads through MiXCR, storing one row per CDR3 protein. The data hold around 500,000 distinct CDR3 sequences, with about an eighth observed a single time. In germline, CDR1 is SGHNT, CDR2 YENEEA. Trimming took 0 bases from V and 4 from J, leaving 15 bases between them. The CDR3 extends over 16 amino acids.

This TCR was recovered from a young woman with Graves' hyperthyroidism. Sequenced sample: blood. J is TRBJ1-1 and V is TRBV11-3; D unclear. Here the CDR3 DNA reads TGTGCCAGCAGCTTAGATGCCCGGTCCCCGAGCACTGAAGCTTTCTTT. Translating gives CASSLDARSPSTEAFF.